This TCR beta chain was profiled in a study of blood T cell repertoires in COVID-19. Original processing methods: Researchers report that nucleated cell counts were estimated from reference gene primer amplification. Some clones are missing from TCRdb's copy, which holds only in-frame ones; the method was immunoSEQ multiplex PCR. D and trimming come from the DNA, and the V and J calls and clone size come from that table. This table holds about 50,000 clones, roughly 85% found once. Per germline, CDR1 SGDLS and CDR2 YYNGEE. This CDR3 is built from 15 residues. Trimming took off 4 bases at V and 1 base at J, with 13 bases between the two ends.

This receptor was taken from a man in his 60s with acute or convalescent COVID-19. The sequencing sample was made of peripheral blood. The rearrangement uses TRBV9 and TRBJ2-3; TRBD2 might be the D (5 bases). Written as DNA, the CDR3 is TGTGCCAGCAGCAGAACTAGTTCGGGCACAGATACGCAGTATTTT. As protein: CASSRTSSGTDTQYF.